The 13 T cell receptor beta chains below come from one sample, sequenced in a study of post-analysis software for immune sequencing data (dated by TCRdb to between 2014 and 2017). Study-level results and caveats: Patients showed significantly higher frequencies than controls for several TRBV segments, among them TRBV5-6, TRBV5-1 and TRBV20-1.

Preparation of the library involved PCR. The instrument was an Illumina HiSeq 2500. To reduce PCR and sequencing biases, unique molecular identifiers were incorporated into the TCR beta cDNA libraries. TCRdb took the public reads, trimmed them with fastp at Q25, ran MiXCR for clone calling and kept in-frame beta chains. Each entry merges the rows of one CDR3 protein and shows their most common DNA and genes. The sample profile shows some 690,000 distinct CDR3 sequences; 25% to 30% of them were found once. Approximately 0.55% of the sample belongs to the ten largest clones. No cognate antigen is known for these TCRs. Sequencing was carried out using blood. These receptors originate from a girl under 18 with multiple sclerosis.

The rearrangement joins TRBV29-1 to TRBJ2-2, with D possibly TRBD1 on 6 matching bases. Trimming removed 7 bases from V and 3 bases from J, with 9 bases in between. Germline values: CDR1 SQVTM, CDR2 ANQGSEA. The CDR3 is made up of 12 amino acids. The CDR3 sequence is CSAKGDTGELFF. The DNA of the CDR3 is TGCAGCGCCAAGGGGGACACCGGGGAGCTGTTTTTT.

This clonotype has just one count. A much larger clone is a single base away; this may be a read error. The V gene is TRBV27, the J gene TRBJ2-7, with 7 bases matching TRBD1. There are 13 residues in the CDR3. Germline trimming cut 6 bases from V and 5 bases from J; bases unmatched to any gene: 7. The V gene's germline CDR1 is MNHEY and CDR2 SMNVEV (reference sequence). The CDR3 here is CASSRTGRHEQYF. The DNA of the CDR3 is TGTGCCAGCAGCAGGACAGGCCGCCACGAGCAGTACTTC.

In the case of this clonotype: Compared with germline, one end of the junction differs, possibly owing to a read error. The chain recombines TRBV6-1 with TRBJ2-7; D gene ambiguous. Germline CDR1 is MNHNS and CDR2 is SASEGT. There are 14 residues in the CDR3. The CDR3 bases are TGTGCCAGCAGGGAAGCTCTAGGGCCATACGAGCAGTACTTC. It yields the protein CASREALGPYEQYF.

Points on this clonotype: The germline gene is not matched at one end of the junction; a read error may be the cause. V is TRBV5-1 and J is TRBJ2-3, with TRBD1 matching over 8 bases. Germline-derived CDR1 and CDR2 are SGHRS and YFSETQ. The CDR3 totals 15 residues. The CDR3 here is CAGSLSSGGVDTQYF. The CDR3 DNA sequence: TGCGCCGGCAGCTTGTCGTCAGGGGGCGTGGATACGCAGTATTTT.

The V gene is TRBV24-1, the J gene TRBJ2-5; no reliable D call. The V and J ends lost 3 bases and 5 bases respectively, with 9 bases between them. The CDR3 is 13 residues long. CDR1 KGHDR and CDR2 SFDVKD come from the germline V gene. The CDR3 DNA follows: TGTGCCACCAGTGATCCTCCCAGGGAGACCCAGTACTTC. Translation gives CATSDPPRETQYF.

This clonotype was recorded a few times. This chain joins TRBV15 and TRBJ2-7; D is ambiguous. Trimming left V 6 bases short and J 5 bases short, with 14 bases between. There are 13 residues in the CDR3. Germline values: CDR1 LNHNV, CDR2 YYDKDF (reference sequence). The CDR3 DNA sequence: TGTGCCACCAGTGCCCTAACCTACCACGAGCAGTACTTC. It codes for CATSALTYHEQYF.

The chain combines TRBV7-2 with TRBJ1-4; D is uncertain. This CDR3 region has 18 residues. V lost 3 bases and J lost 1, with 18 bases in between. Per the germline V gene, CDR1 is SGHTA and CDR2 is FQGNSA. CDR3 protein: CASSFLRAPGVTNEKLFF. In nucleotides, the CDR3 is TGTGCCAGCAGCTTTTTAAGGGCGCCGGGCGTAACTAATGAAAAACTGTTTTTT.

The CDR3 bases are TGCGCCAGCAGCTTGGACCTCCCGGGGGTGGGCACTGAAGCTTTCTTT. Its translation is CASSLDLPGVGTEAFF. This chain uses TRBV5-1 with TRBJ1-1, with D maybe TRBD1 (5 bases). With 0 bases removed from V and 4 bases from J, the gap between germline ends came to 16 bases. Germline V gives CDR1 SGHRS, CDR2 YFSETQ. The CDR3 sequence is 16 residues long.

The chain is built from TRBV4-1 and TRBJ2-7, with D perhaps matching TRBD1 (6 bases). Germline V gene sequence: CDR1 MGHRA, CDR2 YSYEKL. CDR3 size: 14 residues. Trimming removed 3 bases at V and 4 bases at J, with 13 bases between. DNA for the CDR3: TGCGCCAGCAGCCAGGGTCAGGGGTTTTACGAGCAGTACTTC. Protein sequence: CASSQGQGFYEQYF.

V usage is TRBV10-3 and J usage is TRBJ1-2, with a weak D call TRBD1 (5 bases). Germline CDR1 ENHRY, CDR2 SYGVKD. The CDR3 is 13 amino acids. V shed 6 bases and J shed 4 bases, with 12 bases lying between them. Here the CDR3 reads CAISRAGLYGYTF. The CDR3 nucleotides are TGTGCCATCAGCAGGGCGGGACTCTATGGCTACACCTTC.

The rearrangement links TRBV13 to TRBJ2-3; a possible D gene is TRBD1 (5 bases). Trimming stripped 2 bases from V and 2 bases from J, with 17 bases between. Germline loops: CDR1 PRHDT, CDR2 FYEKMQ (reference sequence). The CDR3 length is 17 residues. CDR3 DNA sequence: TGTGCCAGCAGCTTACACGCAACAGACAGCACCACAGATACGCAGTATTTT. It encodes CASSLHATDSTTDTQYF.

For the CDR3, the DNA is TGCAGTGCTAGAGAAGGACAGAGGAACTATGGCTACACCTTC. This encodes CSAREGQRNYGYTF. This sequence joins TRBV20-1 and TRBJ1-2; tentative D call: TRBD1 (6 bases). Germline lookup yields CDR1 DFQATT and CDR2 SNEGSKA (reference sequence). This CDR3 has 14 residues. V dropped 0 bases and J dropped 2 bases, with 10 bases sitting between them.

This clonotype was counted many times. V and J are TRBV20-1 and TRBJ1-2, with a weak D call TRBD1 (5 bases). This CDR3 spans 16 amino acids. Trimming left V 1 base short and J 1 base short, with 16 bases between. CDR1 and CDR2 from the germline V gene are DFQATT and SNEGSKA (reference sequence). Here the CDR3 reads CSARGDGTPFNYGYTF. The CDR3 DNA follows: TGCAGTGCTAGAGGGGACGGGACGCCTTTTAACTATGGCTACACCTTC.